Listed here are 27 T cell receptor beta chains from one sample, sequenced in a study of T cells in Graves' hyperthyroidism and ophthalmopathy. RNA transcripts were the template for amplifying TCR beta CDR3 regions. RT-PCR in the first round (using the HTBI primer set) targeted the TCR CDR3. TCRdb re-derived calls from the multiplex PCR reads in MiXCR, one entry per CDR3 protein. The data contain fewer than 550,000 distinct CDR3 sequences, 15% to 19% of them seen just once; the ten biggest clones take up almost 8%. Sequenced sample: blood. The receptors come from a woman younger than 35 with Graves' hyperthyroidism.

This clonotype was seen ten or more times. The chain is built from TRBV6-1 and TRBJ2-2, with 12 positions matching TRBD1. The CDR3 is 15 residues long. V was pared by 6 bases and J by 7 bases, with 6 bases of the junction left unmatched. CDR1 and CDR2 (germline): MNHNS, SASEGT. The CDR3 here is CASRPGQGAGGELFF. The CDR3 region has the DNA TGTGCCAGCAGACCGGGACAGGGGGCCGGCGGGGAGCTGTTTTTT.

As for this clonotype: This may come from a read error, since a much larger clone is one base off. The genes are TRBV6-5 and TRBJ2-3, with 9 bases matching TRBD2. The CDR3 is made up of 16 amino acids. Germline V lookup: CDR1 MNHEY, CDR2 SVGAGI. The V and J ends lost 0 bases and 5 bases, in that order; junction bases with no gene match: 6. CDR3 sequence reads: CASSYSAGGLIDTQYF. Here the CDR3 DNA reads TGTGCCAGCAGTTACTCCGCGGGGGGGCTCATAGATACGCAGTATTTT.

This chain connects TRBV12-3 or TRBV12-4 to TRBJ1-5; TRBD1 is a possible D gene (5 bases). The CDR3 covers 17 residues. V lost 1 base and J 3 bases, leaving 16 bases between the germline ends. The CDR3 sequence: CASSLGQGDRPNQPQHF. The CDR3 DNA reads TGTGCCAGCAGTTTAGGGCAGGGCGACCGCCCCAATCAGCCCCAGCATTTT.

This clonotype was seen a handful of times. V and J are TRBV6-1 and TRBJ1-5; perhaps TRBD1 as D (6 bases). From germline, CDR1 is MNHNS and CDR2 SASEGT. The V and J ends lost 5 bases and 2 bases respectively, with 13 bases between them. The CDR3 length is 15 residues. The CDR3 sequence is CASSRGGQGNQPQHF. CDR3 coding DNA: TGTGCCAGCAGTCGTGGGGGGCAGGGCAATCAGCCCCAGCATTTT.

The V and J genes are TRBV11-3 and TRBJ2-2, with D perhaps TRBD1 (6 bases). Germline assignment: CDR1 SGHNT and CDR2 YENEEA. V was cut by 0 bases and J by 3 bases, with 8 bases left in between. The CDR3 consists of 15 residues. CDR3: CASSLEGADTGELFF. The CDR3 nucleotides are TGTGCCAGCAGCTTAGAGGGGGCGGACACCGGGGAGCTGTTTTTT.

This clonotype was counted at least ten times. The V gene is TRBV5-1, the J gene TRBJ1-2; maybe TRBD1 (6 bases). Germline CDR1 reads SGHRS; CDR2 reads YFSETQ. The CDR3 length is 13 residues. The V gene lost 5 bases and the J gene lost 6 bases, with 14 bases spanning the gap. The CDR3 loop reads CASRDQGIDGYTF. The CDR3 DNA reads TGCGCCAGCAGAGACCAGGGGATCGATGGCTACACCTTC.

The chain is built from TRBV7-3 and TRBJ2-7, with a possible D match to TRBD2 (6 bases). Per the germline V gene, CDR1 is SGHTA and CDR2 is FQGTGA. V was shortened by 2 bases and J by 8 bases, with 19 bases between the two germline ends. The length of the CDR3 is 15 residues. CDR3: CASSLGLGGGTKQYF. CDR3 nucleotides: TGTGCCAGCAGCTTAGGGCTGGGGGGAGGCACCAAGCAGTACTTC.

The sample holds a few counts of this clonotype. This chain links TRBV24-1 with TRBJ1-2, with 8 bases fitting TRBD1. This CDR3 region has 14 residues. Germline V gives CDR1 KGHDR, CDR2 SFDVKD. V was pared by 2 bases and J by 8 bases, with 6 bases of the junction left unmatched. This chain's CDR3 is CATSDSDRVVGYTF. The DNA of the CDR3 is TGTGCCACCAGTGATTCGGACAGGGTGGTCGGCTACACCTTC.

Many counts were recorded for this clonotype. V is TRBV6-1 and J is TRBJ1-5; D possibly corresponds to TRBD1 (5 bases). Trimming removed 3 bases at V and 0 bases at J, with 6 bases between. The germline CDR1 and CDR2 sequences are MNHNS and SASEGT. The CDR3 length is 14 residues. For the CDR3, the DNA is TGTGCCAGCAGTGACAGGGATAGCAATCAGCCCCAGCATTTT. Its translation is CASSDRDSNQPQHF.

This clonotype was seen repeatedly, ten times or more. The chain employs TRBV12-3 or TRBV12-4 and TRBJ2-1, with a tentative D call TRBD2 (5 bases). This CDR3 contains 16 residues. Trimming took off 5 bases at V and 2 bases at J, with 16 bases between the two ends. CDR3 sequence: CASSILPGVAYNEQFF. CDR3 nucleotides: TGTGCCAGCAGTATCCTCCCCGGGGTAGCCTACAATGAGCAGTTCTTC.

This clonotype was counted at least ten times. V is TRBV20-1 and J is TRBJ1-1, with D possibly being TRBD1 (6 bases). The V and J ends lost 1 base and 3 bases respectively, with 15 bases between them. This CDR3 contains 15 residues. The germline CDR1 and CDR2 sequences are DFQATT and SNEGSKA (reference sequence). This chain's CDR3 is CSARARAGADTEAFF. The CDR3 bases are TGCAGTGCTAGAGCCCGAGCGGGGGCTGACACTGAAGCTTTCTTT.

This clonotype appeared a few times. The CDR3 here is CASSFRGANEKLFF. Written as DNA, the CDR3 is TGTGCCAGCAGTTTCCGAGGTGCTAATGAAAAACTGTTTTTT. The V gene is TRBV27, the J gene TRBJ1-4; D unclear. CDR3 size: 14 residues. Trimming removed 3 bases from V and 3 bases from J, with 8 bases in between. CDR1 MNHEY and CDR2 SMNVEV come from the germline V gene (reference sequence).

Ten or more counts support this clonotype. V usage is TRBV20-1 and J usage is TRBJ2-1, with a possible D match to TRBD2 (5 bases). The CDR3 is made up of 14 amino acids. Per the germline V gene, CDR1 is DFQATT and CDR2 is SNEGSKA (reference sequence). V was trimmed by 5 bases and J by 8 bases, leaving 19 bases between them. CDR3 nucleotide sequence: TGCAGTGCTCTACGCGAGCGGCCTAGGGATGAGCAGTTCTTC. Protein: CSALRERPRDEQFF.

The chain links TRBV19 to TRBJ2-7; D may be TRBD1 (5 bases). V lost 5 bases and J lost 0, with 17 bases in between. Germline assignment: CDR1 LNHDA and CDR2 SQIVND (reference sequence). The CDR3 has 16 amino acids. In DNA, the CDR3 is TGTGCCAGTAGTCTGGGGCGGACCGGCAGCTCCTACGAGCAGTACTTC. Its protein product is CASSLGRTGSSYEQYF.

The rearrangement joins TRBV28 to TRBJ2-7, with D tentatively TRBD2 (5 bases). Trimming stripped 3 bases from V and 6 bases from J, with 12 bases between. The CDR3 consists of 13 residues. Germline lookup yields CDR1 MDHEN and CDR2 SYDVKM. CDR3 residues: CASSLRRSAEQYF. CDR3 DNA sequence: TGTGCCAGCAGTTTGAGGCGTAGCGCCGAGCAGTACTTC.

This clonotype was counted ten times or more. The chain combines TRBV30 with TRBJ2-2; perhaps TRBD2 as D (7 bases). Trimming took 3 bases from V and 2 from J, leaving 13 bases between them. The CDR3 runs 15 residues. CDR1 and CDR2 from the germline V gene are GTSNPN and SVGIG (reference sequence). CDR3 in amino acids: CAWRWGGANTGELFF. The CDR3 bases are TGTGCCTGGAGGTGGGGGGGGGCCAACACCGGGGAGCTGTTTTTT.

As to this clonotype: A much more abundant neighbour one base away suggests this may be a read error. The chain has TRBV6-1 and TRBJ2-7, with D perhaps matching TRBD1 (6 bases). V dropped 0 bases and J dropped 8 bases, with 20 bases sitting between them. In germline, CDR1 is MNHNS, CDR2 SASEGT. The CDR3 extends over 16 amino acids. The CDR3 here is CASSEAKGVRGPKQYF. CDR3 coding DNA: TGTGCCAGCAGTGAAGCGAAGGGGGTCAGGGGCCCCAAGCAGTACTTC.

This clonotype was recorded many times. This rearrangement joins TRBV20-1 to TRBJ2-5, with 9 bases aligning to TRBD2. This CDR3 spans 15 amino acids. V shed 1 base, J shed 1 base, and the junction held 4 bases outside the gene matches. Germline V gives CDR1 DFQATT, CDR2 SNEGSKA (reference sequence). The DNA for the CDR3 is TGCAGTGCTAGAGGTGGGCGGGGGGGCCAAGAGACCCAGTACTTC. Translated, it gives CSARGGRGGQETQYF.

Turning to this clonotype: Compared with germline, one end of the junction differs, possibly owing to a read error. The rearrangement links TRBV5-1 to TRBJ1-6, with 10 nucleotides matching TRBD1. CDR1 is SGHRS, CDR2 YFSETQ, per germline. The CDR3 loop spans 15 amino acids. CDR3 nucleotides: TGTGCCAGCAGCGCCCTGACAGGGGGCAATTCACCCCTCCACTTT. It codes for CASSALTGGNSPLHF. Based on the CDR3 plus reference TRBV5-1 and TRBJ1-6, the full variable domain is KAGVTQTPRYLIKTRGQQVTLSCSPISGHRSVSWYQQTPGQGLQFLFEYFSETQRNKGNFPGRFSGRQFSNSRSEMNVSTLELGDSALYLCASSALTGGNSPLHFGNGTRLTVT.

This clonotype was seen more than once but under ten times. J is TRBJ2-7 and V is TRBV27, with a tentative D call TRBD1 (6 bases). Germline CDR1 and CDR2: MNHEY and SMNVEV (reference sequence). The CDR3 has 14 residues. The V end lost 8 bases, the J end lost 0 bases, and 14 bases lay between the germline ends. The CDR3 DNA is TGTGCCAGCTTCGGACAGCGACTCTCCTACGAGCAGTACTTC. Protein product: CASFGQRLSYEQYF.

This clonotype was seen only a few times. The J gene is TRBJ2-2, the V gene TRBV20-1, with 13 bases identical to TRBD2. The length of the CDR3 is 17 residues. Trimming at V came to 5 bases and at J to 8 bases, leaving 14 bases not matched to a gene. Germline assignment: CDR1 DFQATT and CDR2 SNEGSKA (reference sequence). CDR3 coding DNA: TGCAGTGCTGGGGGACTAGCGGGGCCCTCTTTAATTGGGGAGCTGTTTTTT. Its translation is CSAGGLAGPSLIGELFF.

This clonotype was found a few times. The chain links TRBV7-8 to TRBJ2-2; D is possibly TRBD2 (7 bases). Per the germline V gene, CDR1 is SGHVS and CDR2 is FQNEAQ. Deletions cut 5 bases from V and 2 bases from J, with 21 bases between. The length of the CDR3 is 18 residues. The CDR3 loop is CASSPREGGQPNTGELFF. In DNA, the CDR3 is TGTGCCAGCAGCCCAAGGGAGGGGGGCCAACCCAACACCGGGGAGCTGTTTTTT.

This clonotype was detected only a few times. The rearrangement uses TRBV6-1 and TRBJ1-2; unclear D gene. The CDR3 loop spans 16 amino acids. V lost 5 bases to trimming and J lost 0 bases, with 16 bases between them. Germline V CDR1 and CDR2: MNHNS, SASEGT. The CDR3, as DNA: TGTGCCAGCAGTAAAACCGCAACCCATGCTAACTATGGCTACACCTTC. Protein sequence: CASSKTATHANYGYTF.

The rearrangement joins TRBV18 to TRBJ2-1, with 9 bases fitting TRBD2. V dropped 2 bases and J dropped 0; count of bases not matched to a gene: 8. Germline-derived CDR1 and CDR2 are KGHSH and LQKENI. The length of the CDR3 is 18 residues. CDR3 residues: CASSPTLAGYSSYNEQFF. The DNA for the CDR3 is TGTGCCAGCTCACCAACCCTAGCGGGATACAGCTCCTACAATGAGCAGTTCTTC.

This clonotype was counted a few times. The genes are TRBV18 and TRBJ2-7; 9 nucleotides align to TRBD1. The germline V gene encodes CDR1 KGHSH and CDR2 LQKENI. This CDR3 comprises 17 residues. J was trimmed by 0 bases and V by 0 bases; bases with no gene match: 6. The CDR3: CASSPPRTGASSYEQYF. The CDR3 bases are TGTGCCAGCTCACCACCCCGGACAGGGGCGAGCTCCTACGAGCAGTACTTC.

V and J are TRBV14 and TRBJ2-7, with 7 bases matching TRBD2. Germline V lookup: CDR1 SGHDN, CDR2 FVKESK. The CDR3 consists of 15 residues. Losses at the gene ends were 3 bases for V and 1 base for J; bases not matched to a gene: 6. CDR3 sequence: CASSHRAGVSYEQYF. CDR3 nucleotide sequence: TGTGCCAGCAGCCACCGGGCGGGGGTGTCCTACGAGCAGTACTTC.

This clonotype appeared many times. This chain joins TRBV27 and TRBJ2-7, with a weak D call TRBD2 (5 bases). The V and J ends lost 5 bases and 4 bases respectively, with 21 bases between them. The CDR3 is 16 residues long. The germline CDR1 and CDR2 sequences are MNHEY and SMNVEV (reference sequence). CDR3 region: CASSPYPGNPSYEQYF. The CDR3 DNA is TGTGCCAGCAGTCCCTACCCCGGGAACCCCTCTTACGAGCAGTACTTC.